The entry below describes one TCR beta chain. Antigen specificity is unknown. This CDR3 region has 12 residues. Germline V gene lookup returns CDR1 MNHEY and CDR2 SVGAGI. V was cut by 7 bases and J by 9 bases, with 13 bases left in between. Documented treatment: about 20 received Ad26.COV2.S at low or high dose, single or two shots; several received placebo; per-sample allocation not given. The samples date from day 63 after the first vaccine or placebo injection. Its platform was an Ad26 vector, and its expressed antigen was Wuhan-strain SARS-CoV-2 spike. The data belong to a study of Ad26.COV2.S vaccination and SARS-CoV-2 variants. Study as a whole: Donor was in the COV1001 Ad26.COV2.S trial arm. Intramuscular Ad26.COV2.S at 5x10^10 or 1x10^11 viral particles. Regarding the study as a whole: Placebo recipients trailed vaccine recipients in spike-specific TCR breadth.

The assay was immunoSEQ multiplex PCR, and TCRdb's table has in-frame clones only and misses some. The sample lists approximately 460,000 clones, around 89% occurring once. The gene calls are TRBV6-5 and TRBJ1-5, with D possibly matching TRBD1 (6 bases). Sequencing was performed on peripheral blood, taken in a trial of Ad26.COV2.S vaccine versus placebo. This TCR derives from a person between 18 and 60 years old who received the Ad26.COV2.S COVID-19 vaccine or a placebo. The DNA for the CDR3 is TGTGCCAGCACCAACAGGGTGGGGCCCCAGCATTTT. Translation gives CASTNRVGPQHF.